This T cell receptor (beta chain) emerged from a study of T cell repertoires in cytomegalovirus infection. Overall study context: Indicated by public TCR beta signatures were CMV infection and matching HLA type.

Broader study findings: Dominant in the ex vivo response were TCR beta clonotypes restricted by HLA-C and specific for CMV. The cumulative frequency of public TCR beta families identified carriers of CMV plus the relevant HLA.

V gave up 0 bases and J gave up 8 bases, with 6 bases separating them. Germline V gene lookup returns CDR1 SGHDT and CDR2 YYEEEE. This CDR3 is 12 amino acids long. In this sample, this clonotype turned up a few times. The antigen remains undetermined. TCRdb re-called the reads through MiXCR, storing one row per CDR3 protein. The sample carries approximately 180,000 distinct CDR3 sequences, 8.5% to 10% recorded once. Sequencing was performed on PBMCs. The clonotype originates from a human donor in good health (CMV status not recorded). Some clones in this sample may be carry-over from other donors' samples. V and J are TRBV5-6 and TRBJ1-5; the D is unclear. CDR3 loop: CASSLGGKPQHF. In DNA, the CDR3 is TGTGCCAGCAGCTTGGGAGGGAAGCCCCAGCATTTT.